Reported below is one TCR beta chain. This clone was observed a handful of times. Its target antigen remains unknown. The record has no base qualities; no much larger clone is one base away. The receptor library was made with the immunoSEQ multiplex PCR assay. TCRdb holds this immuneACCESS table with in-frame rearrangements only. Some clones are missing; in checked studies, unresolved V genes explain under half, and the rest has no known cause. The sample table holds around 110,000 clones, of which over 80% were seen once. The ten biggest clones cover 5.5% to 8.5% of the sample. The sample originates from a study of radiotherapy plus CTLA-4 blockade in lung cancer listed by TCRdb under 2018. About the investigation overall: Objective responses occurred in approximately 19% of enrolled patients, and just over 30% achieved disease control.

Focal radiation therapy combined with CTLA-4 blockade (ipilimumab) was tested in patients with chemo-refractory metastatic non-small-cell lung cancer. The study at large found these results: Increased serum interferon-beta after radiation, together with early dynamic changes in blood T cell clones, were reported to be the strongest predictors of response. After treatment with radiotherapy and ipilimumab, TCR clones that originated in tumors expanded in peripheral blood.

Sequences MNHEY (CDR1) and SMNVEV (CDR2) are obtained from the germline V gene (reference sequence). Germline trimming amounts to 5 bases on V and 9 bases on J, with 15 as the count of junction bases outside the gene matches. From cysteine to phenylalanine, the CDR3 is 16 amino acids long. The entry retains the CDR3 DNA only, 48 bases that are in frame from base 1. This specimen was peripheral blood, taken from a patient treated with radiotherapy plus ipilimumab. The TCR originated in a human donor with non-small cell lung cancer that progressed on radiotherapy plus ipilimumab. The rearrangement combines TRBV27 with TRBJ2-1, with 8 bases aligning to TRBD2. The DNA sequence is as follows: TGTGCCAGCAGTCCTTTGGGACTAGAGCTGGGGGGTGAGCAGTTCTTC. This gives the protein CASSPLGLELGGEQFF.